This T cell receptor (beta chain) was documented in a study of OX40 agonist ivuxolimab in advanced cancers. About the study: Patients in the trial were receiving intravenous ivuxolimab every 2 weeks, at doses of 0.01 to 10 mg/kg.

The protocol was immunoSEQ multiplex PCR, while the TCRdb copy is restricted to in-frame clones and leaves out a portion. The table shows some 72,000 clones, with under 90% occurring only once. J gave up 6 bases and V 6 bases, and 5 bases lay outside the gene matches. Germline V gene sequence: CDR1 MNHEY, CDR2 SVGAGI. The length of the CDR3 is 14 residues. V is TRBV6-5 and J is TRBJ1-2; TRBD1 matches 12 bases. The source was CD4+ or CD8+ T cells sorted from blood, collected in a trial of the OX40 agonist ivuxolimab. The sequence derives from an adult with an advanced solid tumor such as melanoma, head and neck, liver or kidney cancer. The CDR3 coding sequence is TGTGCCAGCAGCCGCGGGACAGGGGGCAATGGCTACACCTTC. This translates into CASSRGTGGNGYTF.